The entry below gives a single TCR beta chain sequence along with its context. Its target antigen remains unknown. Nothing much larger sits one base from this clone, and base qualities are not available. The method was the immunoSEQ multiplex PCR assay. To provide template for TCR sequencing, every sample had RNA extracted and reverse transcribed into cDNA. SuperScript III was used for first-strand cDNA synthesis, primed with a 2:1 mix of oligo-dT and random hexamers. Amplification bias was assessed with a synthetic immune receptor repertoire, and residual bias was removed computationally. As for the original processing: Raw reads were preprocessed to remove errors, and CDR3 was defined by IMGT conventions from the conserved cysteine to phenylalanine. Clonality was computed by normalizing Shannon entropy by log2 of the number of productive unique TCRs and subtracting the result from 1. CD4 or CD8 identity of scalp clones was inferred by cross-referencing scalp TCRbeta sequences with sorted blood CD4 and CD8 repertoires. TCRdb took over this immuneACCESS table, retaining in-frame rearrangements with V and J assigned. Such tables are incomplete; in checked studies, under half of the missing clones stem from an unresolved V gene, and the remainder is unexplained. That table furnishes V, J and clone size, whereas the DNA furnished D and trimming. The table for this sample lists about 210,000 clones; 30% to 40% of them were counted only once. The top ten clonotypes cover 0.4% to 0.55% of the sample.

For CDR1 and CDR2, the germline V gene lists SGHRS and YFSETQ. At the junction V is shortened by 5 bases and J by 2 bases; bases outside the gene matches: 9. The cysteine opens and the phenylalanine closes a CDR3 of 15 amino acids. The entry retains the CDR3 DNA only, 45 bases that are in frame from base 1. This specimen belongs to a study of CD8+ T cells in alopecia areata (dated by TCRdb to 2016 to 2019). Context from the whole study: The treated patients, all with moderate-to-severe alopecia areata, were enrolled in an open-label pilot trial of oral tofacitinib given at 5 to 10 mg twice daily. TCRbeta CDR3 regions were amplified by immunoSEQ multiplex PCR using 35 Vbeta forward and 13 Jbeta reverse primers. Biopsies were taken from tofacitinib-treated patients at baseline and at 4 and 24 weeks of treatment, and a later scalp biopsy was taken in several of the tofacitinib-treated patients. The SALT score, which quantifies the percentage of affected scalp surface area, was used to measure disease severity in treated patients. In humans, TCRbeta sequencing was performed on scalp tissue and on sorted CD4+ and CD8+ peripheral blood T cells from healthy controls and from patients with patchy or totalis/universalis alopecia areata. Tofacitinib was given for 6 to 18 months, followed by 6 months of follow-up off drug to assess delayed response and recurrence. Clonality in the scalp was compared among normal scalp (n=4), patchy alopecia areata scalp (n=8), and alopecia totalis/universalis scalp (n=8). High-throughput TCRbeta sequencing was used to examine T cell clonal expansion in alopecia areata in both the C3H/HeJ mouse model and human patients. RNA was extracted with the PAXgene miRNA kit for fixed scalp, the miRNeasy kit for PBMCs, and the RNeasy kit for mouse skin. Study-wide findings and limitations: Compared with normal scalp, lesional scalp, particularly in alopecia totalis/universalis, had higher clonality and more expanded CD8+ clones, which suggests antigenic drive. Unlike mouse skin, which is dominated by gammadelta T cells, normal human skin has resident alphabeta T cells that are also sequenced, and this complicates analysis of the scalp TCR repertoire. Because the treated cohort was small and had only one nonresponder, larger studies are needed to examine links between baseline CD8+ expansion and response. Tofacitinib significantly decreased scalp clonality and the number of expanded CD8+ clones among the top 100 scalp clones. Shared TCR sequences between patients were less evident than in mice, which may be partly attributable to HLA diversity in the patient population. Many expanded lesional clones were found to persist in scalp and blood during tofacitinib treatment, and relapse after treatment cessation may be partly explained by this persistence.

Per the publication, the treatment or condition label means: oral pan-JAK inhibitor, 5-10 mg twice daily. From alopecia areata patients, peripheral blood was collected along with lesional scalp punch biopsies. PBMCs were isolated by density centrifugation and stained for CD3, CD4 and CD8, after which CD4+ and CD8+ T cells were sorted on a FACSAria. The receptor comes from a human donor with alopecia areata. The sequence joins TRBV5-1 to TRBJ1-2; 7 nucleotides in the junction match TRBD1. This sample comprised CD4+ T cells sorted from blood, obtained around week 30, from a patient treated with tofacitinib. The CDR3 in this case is CASRGEGALNYGYTF. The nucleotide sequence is TGCGCCAGCAGAGGGGAGGGGGCTCTGAACTATGGCTACACCTTC. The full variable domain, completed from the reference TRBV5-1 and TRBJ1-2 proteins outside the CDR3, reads KAGVTQTPRYLIKTRGQQVTLSCSPISGHRSVSWYQQTPGQGLQFLFEYFSETQRNKGNFPGRFSGRQFSNSRSEMNVSTLELGDSALYLCASRGEGALNYGYTFGSGTRLTVV.